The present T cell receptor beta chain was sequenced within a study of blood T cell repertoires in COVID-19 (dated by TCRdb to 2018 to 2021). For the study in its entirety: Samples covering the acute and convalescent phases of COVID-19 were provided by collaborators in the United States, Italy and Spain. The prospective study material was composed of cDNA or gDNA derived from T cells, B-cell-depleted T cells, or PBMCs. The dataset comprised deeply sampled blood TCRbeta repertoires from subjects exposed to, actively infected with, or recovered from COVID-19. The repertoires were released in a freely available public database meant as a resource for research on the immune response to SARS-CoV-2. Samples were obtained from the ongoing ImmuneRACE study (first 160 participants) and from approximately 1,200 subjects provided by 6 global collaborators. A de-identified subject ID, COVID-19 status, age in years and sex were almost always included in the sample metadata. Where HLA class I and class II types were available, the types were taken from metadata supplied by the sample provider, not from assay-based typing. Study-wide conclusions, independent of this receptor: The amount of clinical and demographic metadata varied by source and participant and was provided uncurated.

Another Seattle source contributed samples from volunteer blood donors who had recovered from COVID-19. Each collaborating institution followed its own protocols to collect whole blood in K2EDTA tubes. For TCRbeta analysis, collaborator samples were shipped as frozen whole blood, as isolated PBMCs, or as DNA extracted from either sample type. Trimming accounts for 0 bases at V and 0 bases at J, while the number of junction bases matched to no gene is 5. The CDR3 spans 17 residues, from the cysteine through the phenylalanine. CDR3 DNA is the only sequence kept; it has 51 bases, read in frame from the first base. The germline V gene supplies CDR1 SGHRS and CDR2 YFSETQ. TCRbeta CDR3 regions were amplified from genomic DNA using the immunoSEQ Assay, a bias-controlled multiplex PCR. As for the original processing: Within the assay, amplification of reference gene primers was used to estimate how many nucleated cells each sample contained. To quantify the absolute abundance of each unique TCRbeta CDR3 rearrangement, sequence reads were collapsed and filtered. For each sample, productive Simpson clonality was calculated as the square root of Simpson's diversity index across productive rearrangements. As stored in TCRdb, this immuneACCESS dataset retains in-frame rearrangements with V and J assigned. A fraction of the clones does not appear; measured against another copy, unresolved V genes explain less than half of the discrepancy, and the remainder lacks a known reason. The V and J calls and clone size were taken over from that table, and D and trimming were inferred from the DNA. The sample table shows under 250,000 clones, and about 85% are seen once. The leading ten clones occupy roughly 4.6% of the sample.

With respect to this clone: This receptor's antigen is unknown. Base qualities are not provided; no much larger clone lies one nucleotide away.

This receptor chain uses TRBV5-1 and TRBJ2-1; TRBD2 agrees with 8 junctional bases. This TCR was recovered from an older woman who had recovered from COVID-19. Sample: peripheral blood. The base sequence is TGCGCCAGCAGCTTGGACCAAGCGGGGGCCTCCTACAATGAGCAGTTCTTC. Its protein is CASSLDQAGASYNEQFF.